A selection of T cell receptor beta chains follows, all from one sample in a study of blood T cell repertoires in COVID-19. TCRdb keeps only in-frame clones here, not all; method: immunoSEQ multiplex PCR. The data show around 100,000 clones, with roughly 89% seen just once and about a sixth held by the top ten. Sequencing input: peripheral blood. Receptor source: a woman aged 80 or over in a cohort sampled during active COVID-19. Both conserved end residues are part of each CDR3. Fields, in order: D gene, V gene, J gene, clone size, CDR3 protein, CDR3 DNA. The D gene is left open where the match is weak. Only part of the rows carry a size: once, few, many, or a class if the clone is expanded.

D: TRBD2
V: TRBV2
J: TRBJ2-2
size: -
CDR3: CASSEWGLAGGVGELFF
DNA: TGTGCCAGCAGTGAATGGGGACTAGCGGGAGGAGTCGGGGAGCTGTTTTTT

D: TRBD1
V: TRBV19
J: TRBJ2-7
size: few
CDR3: CASSILSPRQGASPYEQYF
DNA: TGTGCCAGTAGTATATTAAGTCCCCGACAGGGGGCCAGCCCCTACGAGCAGTACTTC

D: TRBD2
V: TRBV7-2
J: TRBJ2-2
size: -
CDR3: CASSSHPLAGVSGGGELFF
DNA: TGTGCCAGCAGCTCTCATCCCCTAGCGGGAGTGTCGGGTGGCGGGGAGCTGTTTTTT

D: -
V: TRBV5-1
J: TRBJ1-1
size: once
CDR3: CASSTTGLNTEAFF
DNA: TGCGCCAGCAGCACGACAGGACTTAACACTGAAGCTTTCTTT

D: -
V: TRBV20-1
J: TRBJ1-1
size: -
CDR3: CSASGRHEAFF
DNA: TGCAGTGCTAGTGGCAGACATGAAGCTTTCTTT

D: TRBD1
V: TRBV5-1
J: TRBJ2-7
size: -
CDR3: CASSTGDRVYEQYF
DNA: TGCGCCAGCAGCACCGGAGACAGGGTCTACGAGCAGTACTTC

D: -
V: TRBV12-3/TRBV12-4
J: TRBJ2-7
size: -
CDR3: CASSYRYEQYF
DNA: TGTGCCAGCAGTTACCGGTACGAGCAGTACTTC

D: -
V: TRBV11-2
J: TRBJ2-2
size: many
CDR3: CASSYSQTGELFF
DNA: TGTGCCAGCAGCTACTCACAGACCGGGGAGCTGTTTTTT

D: -
V: TRBV5-5
J: TRBJ2-1
size: -
CDR3: CASSLGRGGEQFF
DNA: TGTGCCAGCAGCTTGGGGCGGGGCGGTGAGCAGTTCTTC

D: TRBD1
V: TRBV19
J: TRBJ1-1
size: -
CDR3: CASSRTGSEAFF
DNA: TGTGCCAGTAGTAGGACAGGGTCTGAAGCTTTCTTT

D: -
V: TRBV28
J: TRBJ2-4
size: -
CDR3: CASHSNGARDIQYF
DNA: TGTGCCAGCCACTCGAATGGGGCCAGGGACATTCAGTACTTC

D: TRBD1
V: TRBV4-1
J: TRBJ2-3
size: -
CDR3: CASGTGQGLGTPTDTQYF
DNA: TGCGCCAGCGGTACGGGACAGGGGCTGGGTACACCCACAGATACGCAGTATTTT

D: -
V: TRBV6-5
J: TRBJ1-1
size: -
CDR3: CASSYVGGGLNTEAFF
DNA: TGTGCCAGCAGTTACGTAGGCGGTGGCCTCAACACTGAAGCTTTCTTT

D: TRBD2
V: TRBV5-4
J: TRBJ2-1
size: -
CDR3: CASSSTGTSIGEQFF
DNA: TGTGCCAGCAGCTCGACCGGGACTAGTATAGGTGAGCAGTTCTTC

D: -
V: TRBV25-1
J: TRBJ1-1
size: -
CDR3: CASSSLGRTDTEAFF
DNA: TGTGCCAGCAGTTCCCTTGGGAGGACGGACACTGAAGCTTTCTTT

D: -
V: TRBV7-3
J: TRBJ2-1
size: few
CDR3: CASSVDRDNEQFF
DNA: TGTGCCAGCAGCGTAGACAGAGACAATGAGCAGTTCTTC

D: -
V: TRBV21-1
J: TRBJ2-5
size: once
CDR3: CASSKVGTGFCLMGSLQETQYF
DNA: TGTGCCAGCAGCAAAGTGGGGACAGGCTTTTGTCTAATGGGATCCCTTCAAGAGACCCAGTACTTC

D: TRBD2
V: TRBV5-1
J: TRBJ2-2
size: -
CDR3: CASSLDAGGLAGELFF
DNA: TGCGCCAGCAGCTTGGATGCGGGGGGGCTGGCCGGGGAGCTGTTTTTT

D: -
V: TRBV6-1
J: TRBJ2-7
size: -
CDR3: CASSDGGWGGKYF
DNA: TGTGCCAGCAGTGATGGGGGCTGGGGGGGGAAGTACTTC

D: -
V: TRBV18
J: TRBJ2-7
size: -
CDR3: CASSLQHIPVPRSVDEQYF
DNA: TGTGCCAGCTCACTACAACATATACCTGTACCGAGAAGCGTAGACGAGCAGTACTTC

D: -
V: TRBV25-1
J: TRBJ2-1
size: -
CDR3: CASSELRVGYNEQFF
DNA: TGTGCCAGCAGTGAGCTCAGGGTGGGCTACAATGAGCAGTTCTTC

D: TRBD1
V: TRBV19
J: TRBJ1-1
size: -
CDR3: CASSRQGGTEAFF
DNA: TGTGCCAGTAGCAGACAGGGGGGAACTGAAGCTTTCTTT

D: TRBD2
V: TRBV4-1
J: TRBJ2-7
size: -
CDR3: CASSLRTSGGSSLTYEQYF
DNA: TGCGCCAGCAGCCTTCGGACTAGCGGGGGGTCAAGTCTTACCTACGAGCAGTACTTC

D: TRBD2
V: TRBV6-5
J: TRBJ2-1
size: -
CDR3: CASRTTSGRAGQQFF
DNA: TGTGCCAGCAGAACTACTAGCGGGAGGGCCGGTCAGCAGTTCTTC

D: TRBD1
V: TRBV18
J: TRBJ2-1
size: -
CDR3: CASSPRGTGDNEQFF
DNA: TGTGCCAGCTCACCAAGGGGGACAGGGGACAATGAGCAGTTCTTC

D: TRBD2
V: TRBV2
J: TRBJ2-3
size: -
CDR3: CASSVLATSTDTQYF
DNA: TGTGCCAGCAGTGTACTAGCGACTAGCACAGATACGCAGTATTTT

D: TRBD1
V: TRBV4-2
J: TRBJ2-7
size: -
CDR3: CASSQETGGYMGYEQYF
DNA: TGTGCCAGCAGCCAAGAGACAGGGGGCTATATGGGCTACGAGCAGTACTTC

D: -
V: TRBV5-1
J: TRBJ2-1
size: -
CDR3: CASSLAPGTDSGNEQFF
DNA: TGCGCCAGCAGCTTGGCCCCCGGGACTGACTCGGGCAATGAGCAGTTCTTC

D: -
V: TRBV5-4
J: TRBJ2-7
size: -
CDR3: CASSSGTQYF
DNA: TGTGCCAGCAGCTCAGGGACACAGTACTTC

D: -
V: TRBV24-1
J: TRBJ2-1
size: -
CDR3: CATSPSSGTGSYNEQFF
DNA: TGTGCCACTTCGCCCTCCTCCGGGACTGGGTCCTACAATGAGCAGTTCTTC